This TCR beta chain was obtained from a study of blood T cell repertoires in COVID-19. About the study: T cells, B-cell-depleted T cells, or PBMCs provided the cDNA or gDNA that served as material.

Germline CDR1 and CDR2: MNHEY and SVGAGI. V was shortened by 8 bases and J by 0 bases, with 8 bases between the two germline ends. The CDR3 contains 13 residues. Data came from immunoSEQ multiplex PCR; TCRdb stores just in-frame clones and leaves some out. This table holds some 130,000 clones, more than 75% found once. Seattle patients were enrolled while actively infected and followed longitudinally. J is TRBJ1-3 and V is TRBV6-5; D is uncertain. The sample taken for sequencing was peripheral blood. This receptor was taken from a man aged 55 to 70 with COVID-19, enrolled during active disease. The CDR3 DNA follows: TGTGCCAGCTCACGGGACTCTGGAAACACCATATATTTT. It translates to CASSRDSGNTIYF.